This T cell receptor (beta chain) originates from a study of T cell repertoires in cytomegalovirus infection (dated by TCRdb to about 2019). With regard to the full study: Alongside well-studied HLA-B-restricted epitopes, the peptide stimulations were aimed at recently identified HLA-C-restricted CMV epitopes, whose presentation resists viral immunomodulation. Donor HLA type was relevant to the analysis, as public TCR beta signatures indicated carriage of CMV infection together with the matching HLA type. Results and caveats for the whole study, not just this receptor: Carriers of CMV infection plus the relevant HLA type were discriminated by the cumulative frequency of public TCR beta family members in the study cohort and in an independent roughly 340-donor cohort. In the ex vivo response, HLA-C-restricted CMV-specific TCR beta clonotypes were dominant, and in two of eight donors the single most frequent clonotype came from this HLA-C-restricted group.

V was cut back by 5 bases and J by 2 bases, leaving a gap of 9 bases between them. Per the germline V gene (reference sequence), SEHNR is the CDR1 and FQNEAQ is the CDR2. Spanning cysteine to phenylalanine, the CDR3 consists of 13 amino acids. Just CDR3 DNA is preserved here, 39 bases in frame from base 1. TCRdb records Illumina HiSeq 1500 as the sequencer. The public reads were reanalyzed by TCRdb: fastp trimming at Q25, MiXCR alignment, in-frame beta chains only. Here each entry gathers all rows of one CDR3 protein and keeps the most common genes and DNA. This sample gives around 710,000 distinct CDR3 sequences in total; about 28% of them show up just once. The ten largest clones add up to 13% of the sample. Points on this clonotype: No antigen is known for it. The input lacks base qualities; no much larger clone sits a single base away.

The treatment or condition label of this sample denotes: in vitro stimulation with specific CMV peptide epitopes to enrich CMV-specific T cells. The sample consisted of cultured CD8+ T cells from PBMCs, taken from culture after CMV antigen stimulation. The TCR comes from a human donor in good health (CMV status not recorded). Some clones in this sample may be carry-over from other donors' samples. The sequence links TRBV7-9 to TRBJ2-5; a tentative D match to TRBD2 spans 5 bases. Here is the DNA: TGTGCCAGCAGCCGCGGGTCTCAAGAGACCCAGTACTTC. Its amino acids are CASSRGSQETQYF.